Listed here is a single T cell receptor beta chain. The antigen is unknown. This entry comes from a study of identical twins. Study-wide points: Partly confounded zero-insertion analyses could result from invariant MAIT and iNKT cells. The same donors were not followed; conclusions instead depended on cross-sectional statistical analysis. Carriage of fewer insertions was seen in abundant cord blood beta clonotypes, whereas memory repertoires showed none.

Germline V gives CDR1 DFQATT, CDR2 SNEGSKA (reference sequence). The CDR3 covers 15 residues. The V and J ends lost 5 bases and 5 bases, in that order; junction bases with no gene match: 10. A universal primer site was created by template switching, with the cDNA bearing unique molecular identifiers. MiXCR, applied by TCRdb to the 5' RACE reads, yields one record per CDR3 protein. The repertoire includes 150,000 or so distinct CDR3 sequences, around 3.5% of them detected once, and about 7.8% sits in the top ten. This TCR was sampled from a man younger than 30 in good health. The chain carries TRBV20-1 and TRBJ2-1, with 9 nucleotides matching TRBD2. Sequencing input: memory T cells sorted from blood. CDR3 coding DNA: TGCAGTGCTCTTATAACGACTAGCGGAGACAATGAGCAGTTCTTC. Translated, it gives CSALITTSGDNEQFF.